These T cell receptor beta chains were read from a single sample in a study of identical twins. TCRdb reprocessed the 5' RACE reads via MiXCR and lists one record per CDR3 protein. Among 410,000 or so distinct CDR3 sequences, approximately 18% were seen once, and the ten largest hold around 12%. Specimen: naive T cells sorted from blood. The receptors were gathered from a man aged 50-60 years in good health. CDR3s include the opening cysteine and the closing phenylalanine or tryptophan. The D gene is left open where the match is weak. Where a row states a size, it is once, few, many or the class of an expanded clone; other rows omit it.

abundance: few; j_gene: TRBJ2-5; d_gene: -; v_gene: TRBV25-1; CDR3aa: CASSEVQGRQETQYF; CDR3nt: TGTGCCAGCAGTGAAGTGCAGGGACGGCAAGAGACCCAGTACTTC
abundance: few; j_gene: TRBJ2-7; d_gene: TRBD1; v_gene: TRBV7-2; CDR3aa: CASSTGTGETYEQYF; CDR3nt: TGTGCCAGCAGCACCGGGACAGGGGAGACCTACGAGCAGTACTTC
abundance: -; j_gene: TRBJ1-2; d_gene: -; v_gene: TRBV12-3/TRBV12-4; CDR3aa: CASSLGAARTF; CDR3nt: TGTGCCAGCAGTTTAGGGGCGGCCCGCACCTTC
abundance: many; j_gene: TRBJ1-2; d_gene: -; v_gene: TRBV5-5; CDR3aa: CASSPAPGRRNYGYTF; CDR3nt: TGTGCCAGCAGCCCGGCGCCGGGACGGAGGAACTATGGCTACACCTTC
abundance: few; j_gene: TRBJ2-1; d_gene: -; v_gene: TRBV7-2; CDR3aa: CASSQSREAGEQFF; CDR3nt: TGTGCCAGCAGCCAGTCAAGGGAGGCGGGGGAGCAGTTCTTC
abundance: many; j_gene: TRBJ2-7; d_gene: -; v_gene: TRBV6-5; CDR3aa: CASSYSMLKGIDEQYF; CDR3nt: TGTGCCAGCAGTTACTCGATGTTGAAAGGGATTGACGAGCAGTACTTC
abundance: few; j_gene: TRBJ1-4; d_gene: -; v_gene: TRBV5-5; CDR3aa: CASSLGPGLSNEKLFF; CDR3nt: TGTGCCAGCAGCTTGGGCCCAGGGTTGAGCAATGAAAAACTGTTTTTT
abundance: few; j_gene: TRBJ2-1; d_gene: TRBD2; v_gene: TRBV12-3/TRBV12-4; CDR3aa: CASSRASGGVDEQFF; CDR3nt: TGTGCCAGCAGCCGGGCTAGCGGGGGGGTAGATGAGCAGTTCTTC
abundance: -; j_gene: TRBJ2-3; d_gene: -; v_gene: TRBV20-1; CDR3aa: CSAGDPGTQYF; CDR3nt: TGCAGTGCTGGGGACCCCGGTACGCAGTATTTT
abundance: -; j_gene: TRBJ2-1; d_gene: TRBD2; v_gene: TRBV20-1; CDR3aa: CSARDGGSQNNEQFF; CDR3nt: TGCAGTGCTAGAGATGGCGGGAGCCAGAACAATGAGCAGTTCTTC
abundance: few; j_gene: TRBJ2-7; d_gene: TRBD2; v_gene: TRBV4-3; CDR3aa: CASSQQASGSYEQYF; CDR3nt: TGCGCCAGCAGCCAGCAGGCTAGCGGGAGCTACGAGCAGTACTTC
abundance: few; j_gene: TRBJ2-2; d_gene: -; v_gene: TRBV20-1; CDR3aa: CSAYNTGELFF; CDR3nt: TGCAGTGCATATAACACCGGGGAGCTGTTTTTT
abundance: few; j_gene: TRBJ2-2; d_gene: -; v_gene: TRBV7-7; CDR3aa: CASSSQGIGELFF; CDR3nt: TGTGCTAGCAGCTCACAGGGTATTGGGGAGCTGTTTTTT
abundance: few; j_gene: TRBJ1-6; d_gene: TRBD1; v_gene: TRBV19; CDR3aa: CASRGGGRGYNSPLHF; CDR3nt: TGTGCCAGTCGCGGAGGGGGCCGGGGGTATAATTCACCCCTCCACTTT
abundance: -; j_gene: TRBJ2-3; d_gene: TRBD2; v_gene: TRBV20-1; CDR3aa: CSARTSGTTDTQYF; CDR3nt: TGCAGTGCTAGAACTAGCGGAACCACAGATACGCAGTATTTT
abundance: -; j_gene: TRBJ2-6; d_gene: -; v_gene: TRBV7-9; CDR3aa: CASSLGRTSGANVLTF; CDR3nt: TGTGCCAGCAGCTTAGGAAGGACCTCTGGGGCCAACGTCCTGACTTTC
abundance: many; j_gene: TRBJ1-3; d_gene: TRBD1; v_gene: TRBV4-1; CDR3aa: CASSPPGQGNRNTIYF; CDR3nt: TGCGCCAGCAGCCCACCAGGACAGGGGAATCGAAACACCATATATTTT
abundance: -; j_gene: TRBJ1-2; d_gene: TRBD1; v_gene: TRBV5-1; CDR3aa: CASSLAMGQGNGYTF; CDR3nt: TGCGCCAGCAGCTTGGCAATGGGACAGGGGAATGGCTACACCTTC
abundance: few; j_gene: TRBJ2-2; d_gene: TRBD1; v_gene: TRBV4-3; CDR3aa: CASSQVMGRGLPTGELFF; CDR3nt: TGCGCCAGCAGCCAAGTGATGGGAAGGGGGCTACCCACCGGGGAGCTGTTTTTT
abundance: -; j_gene: TRBJ2-7; d_gene: TRBD2; v_gene: TRBV13; CDR3aa: CASSLLLAGYEQYF; CDR3nt: TGTGCCAGCAGCTTACTACTAGCGGGTTACGAGCAGTACTTC
abundance: few; j_gene: TRBJ1-2; d_gene: TRBD1; v_gene: TRBV5-1; CDR3aa: CASSLPQGARDYGYTF; CDR3nt: TGCGCCAGCAGCTTGCCACAGGGGGCGCGTGACTATGGCTACACCTTC
abundance: many; j_gene: TRBJ1-2; d_gene: -; v_gene: TRBV27; CDR3aa: CASSPRRGEDGYTF; CDR3nt: TGTGCCAGCAGTCCCAGAAGGGGGGAAGATGGCTACACCTTC
abundance: few; j_gene: TRBJ2-7; d_gene: -; v_gene: TRBV9; CDR3aa: CASSVGDTAYEQYF; CDR3nt: TGTGCCAGCAGCGTAGGGGACACCGCCTACGAGCAGTACTTC
abundance: -; j_gene: TRBJ2-7; d_gene: TRBD2; v_gene: TRBV12-3/TRBV12-4; CDR3aa: CASRLTSGGSYEQYF; CDR3nt: TGTGCCAGCAGACTGACTAGCGGGGGGTCCTACGAGCAGTACTTC
abundance: few; j_gene: TRBJ2-7; d_gene: TRBD2; v_gene: TRBV7-2; CDR3aa: CASSQLAGYEQYF; CDR3nt: TGTGCCAGCAGCCAACTAGCGGGATATGAGCAGTACTTC
abundance: many; j_gene: TRBJ1-1; d_gene: TRBD1; v_gene: TRBV7-8; CDR3aa: CASSDRDRVNTEAFF; CDR3nt: TGTGCCAGCAGCGACCGGGACAGAGTAAACACTGAAGCTTTCTTT
abundance: -; j_gene: TRBJ1-6; d_gene: TRBD1; v_gene: TRBV7-2; CDR3aa: CASSRDRGNSPLHF; CDR3nt: TGTGCCAGCAGTCGGGACAGGGGTAATTCACCCCTCCACTTT
abundance: few; j_gene: TRBJ2-1; d_gene: TRBD1; v_gene: TRBV11-1; CDR3aa: CASSGPELQGAGSYNEQFF; CDR3nt: TGTGCCAGCAGCGGACCGGAACTACAGGGGGCTGGGTCCTACAATGAGCAGTTCTTC
abundance: few; j_gene: TRBJ2-5; d_gene: -; v_gene: TRBV5-1; CDR3aa: CASSDGQETQYF; CDR3nt: TGCGCCAGCAGTGACGGACAAGAGACCCAGTACTTC
abundance: -; j_gene: TRBJ2-1; d_gene: -; v_gene: TRBV12-3/TRBV12-4; CDR3aa: CASRSARSSYNEQFF; CDR3nt: TGTGCCAGCAGGTCGGCGAGGAGCTCCTACAATGAGCAGTTCTTC
abundance: -; j_gene: TRBJ2-6; d_gene: TRBD1; v_gene: TRBV20-1; CDR3aa: CSASPGQSSGANVLTF; CDR3nt: TGCAGTGCTAGCCCGGGACAGAGCTCTGGGGCCAACGTCCTGACTTTC
abundance: -; j_gene: TRBJ2-7; d_gene: -; v_gene: TRBV29-1; CDR3aa: CSVGGGPDSEQYF; CDR3nt: TGCAGCGTTGGGGGGGGGCCCGACAGCGAGCAGTACTTC
abundance: once; j_gene: TRBJ2-5; d_gene: -; v_gene: TRBV4-3; CDR3aa: CASSQEWGSLSETQYF; CDR3nt: TGCGCCAGCAGCCAAGAATGGGGCAGCCTGAGCGAGACCCAGTACTTC
abundance: -; j_gene: TRBJ2-1; d_gene: TRBD2; v_gene: TRBV12-3/TRBV12-4; CDR3aa: CASMRRGRNNEQFF; CDR3nt: TGTGCCAGCATGCGGCGCGGGAGGAACAATGAGCAGTTCTTC
abundance: -; j_gene: TRBJ2-7; d_gene: -; v_gene: TRBV20-1; CDR3aa: CSARDLAGGEQYF; CDR3nt: TGCAGTGCGAGGGACTTGGCAGGGGGCGAGCAGTACTTC
abundance: -; j_gene: TRBJ1-5; d_gene: -; v_gene: TRBV4-3; CDR3aa: CASSQTPGGNQPQHF; CDR3nt: TGCGCCAGCAGCCAAACCCCAGGGGGCAATCAGCCCCAGCATTTT
abundance: -; j_gene: TRBJ2-1; d_gene: -; v_gene: TRBV29-1; CDR3aa: CSVEDYNEQFF; CDR3nt: TGCAGCGTTGAAGATTACAATGAGCAGTTCTTC
abundance: -; j_gene: TRBJ1-1; d_gene: -; v_gene: TRBV20-1; CDR3aa: CSPVADVPLEAFF; CDR3nt: TGCAGTCCGGTAGCGGACGTCCCTCTCGAAGCTTTCTTT
abundance: few; j_gene: TRBJ1-1; d_gene: TRBD1; v_gene: TRBV5-1; CDR3aa: CASRPQGVLNTEAFF; CDR3nt: TGCGCCAGCAGGCCACAGGGGGTGTTGAACACTGAAGCTTTCTTT
abundance: -; j_gene: TRBJ2-5; d_gene: -; v_gene: TRBV3-1; CDR3aa: CASSQDLNLETQYF; CDR3nt: TGTGCCAGCAGCCAAGACTTAAATCTAGAGACCCAGTACTTC
abundance: many; j_gene: TRBJ1-2; d_gene: -; v_gene: TRBV20-1; CDR3aa: CSAIQPGPYYGYTF; CDR3nt: TGCAGTGCTATACAACCGGGGCCATACTATGGCTACACCTTC